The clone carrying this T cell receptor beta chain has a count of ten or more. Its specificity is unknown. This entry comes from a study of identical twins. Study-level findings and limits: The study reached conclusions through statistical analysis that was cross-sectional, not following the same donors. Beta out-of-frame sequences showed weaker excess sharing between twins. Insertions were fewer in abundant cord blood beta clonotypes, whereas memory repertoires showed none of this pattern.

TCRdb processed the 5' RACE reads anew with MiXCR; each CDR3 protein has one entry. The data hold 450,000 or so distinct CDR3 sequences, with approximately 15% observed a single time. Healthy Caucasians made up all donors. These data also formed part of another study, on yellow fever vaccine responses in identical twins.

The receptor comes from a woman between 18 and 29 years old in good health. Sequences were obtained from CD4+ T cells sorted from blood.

This chain's CDR3 is CASRREYGSYEQYF. Here the CDR3 DNA reads TGTGCCAGCAGGCGGGAATATGGGTCCTACGAGCAGTACTTC. The genes are TRBV12-3 or TRBV12-4 and TRBJ2-7, with a tentative D call TRBD2 (6 bases). The CDR3 is made up of 14 amino acids. V lost 6 bases to trimming and J lost 1 base, with 13 bases between them.